The T cell receptor beta chain under discussion was sequenced for a study of cytomegalovirus exposure and HLA in healthy donors. Primers included in the PCR were 60 Vbeta and 13 Jbeta primers. Sequencing was performed with immunoSEQ multiplex PCR; in TCRdb, only in-frame clones are kept and a portion is missing. The sample shows more than 95,000 clones, about three quarters of them seen only once. The sequence came from a woman in her sixties or seventies in good health and CMV-seropositive. Sequencing was carried out using PBMCs.

The CDR3 reads CASSREGRSYEQYF. The CDR3, as DNA: TGTGCCAGCAGTCGTGAGGGCCGCTCCTACGAGCAGTACTTC. The J gene is TRBJ2-5, the V gene TRBV25-1; the D gene is possibly TRBD2 (5 bases). The end of the DNA aligns better with TRBJ2-7, so the J call may be wrong. CDR3 length: 14 residues. In germline, CDR1 is MGHDK, CDR2 SYGVNS.